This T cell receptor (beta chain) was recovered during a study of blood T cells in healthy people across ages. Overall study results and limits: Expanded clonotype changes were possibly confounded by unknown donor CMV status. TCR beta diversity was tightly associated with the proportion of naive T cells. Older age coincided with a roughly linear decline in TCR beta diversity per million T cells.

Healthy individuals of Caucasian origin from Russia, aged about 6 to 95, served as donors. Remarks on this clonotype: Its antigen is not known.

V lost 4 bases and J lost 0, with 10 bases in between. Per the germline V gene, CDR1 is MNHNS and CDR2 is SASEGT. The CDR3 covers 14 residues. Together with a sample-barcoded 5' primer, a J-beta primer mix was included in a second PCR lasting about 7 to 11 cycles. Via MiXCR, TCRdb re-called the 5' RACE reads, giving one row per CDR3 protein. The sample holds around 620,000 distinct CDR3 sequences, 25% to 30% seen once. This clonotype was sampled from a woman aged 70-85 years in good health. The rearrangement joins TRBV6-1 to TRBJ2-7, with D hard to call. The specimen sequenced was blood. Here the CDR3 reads CASSADGNSYEQYF. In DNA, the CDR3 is TGTGCCAGCAGTGCGGACGGAAACTCCTACGAGCAGTACTTC.